This is a list of T cell receptor beta chains from one sample in a study of OX40 agonist ivuxolimab in advanced cancers. The protocol was immunoSEQ multiplex PCR, while the TCRdb copy is restricted to in-frame clones and leaves out a portion. The sample records approximately 70,000 clones, about nine tenths being singletons. Material: CD4+ or CD8+ T cells sorted from blood, obtained in a trial of the OX40 agonist ivuxolimab. The receptor set was obtained from an adult with an advanced solid tumor such as melanoma, head and neck, liver or kidney cancer. The CDR3 runs from the conserved cysteine through the conserved F or W. The D gene is left open where the match is weak. For some rows the clone size is stated as once, few or many, or as a class when expanded; others skip it.

J | V | D | size | CDR3 | DNA
TRBJ1-5 | TRBV9 | - | - | CASSPGGLYNQPQHF | TGTGCCAGCAGCCCGGGAGGGCTCTACAATCAGCCCCAGCATTTT
TRBJ2-7 | TRBV18 | - | - | CASSPGSDEQYF | TGTGCCAGCTCCCCAGGCTCGGACGAGCAGTACTTC
TRBJ2-7 | TRBV5-1 | - | - | CASGSRGNYEQYF | TGCGCCAGCGGTTCCAGGGGTAACTACGAGCAGTACTTC
TRBJ1-4 | TRBV11-2 | - | - | CASSPMGGAGLFF | TGTGCCAGCAGCCCAATGGGGGGAGCGGGTCTGTTTTTT
TRBJ2-1 | TRBV5-1 | TRBD2 | - | CASYLGGTTNNEQFF | TGCGCCAGTTACCTGGGGGGGACCACCAACAATGAGCAGTTCTTC
TRBJ1-6 | TRBV7-2 | - | - | CASSLLAHSPLHF | TGTGCCAGCAGCTTGCTAGCTCATTCACCCCTCCACTTT
TRBJ1-5 | TRBV4-3 | - | - | CASSQDMNQPQHF | TGCGCCAGCAGCCAAGATATGAATCAGCCCCAGCATTTT
TRBJ2-7 | TRBV5-4 | - | - | CASSPPGPDPYEQYF | TGTGCCAGCAGCCCCCCGGGCCCGGATCCCTACGAGCAGTACTTC
TRBJ2-1 | TRBV5-1 | - | - | CASSWGPGTYNEQFF | TGCGCCAGCAGCTGGGGGCCGGGAACCTACAATGAGCAGTTCTTC
TRBJ1-2 | TRBV7-2 | - | - | CASSLGDYGYTF | TGTGCCAGCAGCTTAGGAGACTATGGCTACACCTTC
TRBJ1-1 | TRBV6-5 | - | - | CASSSAGTAEAFF | TGTGCCAGCAGTTCGGCAGGGACGGCTGAAGCTTTCTTT
TRBJ1-5 | TRBV6-5 | - | - | CASSNHFNNQPQHF | TGTGCCAGCAGCAACCACTTTAACAATCAGCCCCAGCATTTT
TRBJ2-7 | TRBV7-8 | - | - | CASSRPAGTEAYEQYF | TGTGCCAGCAGCCGACCGGCCGGGACTGAAGCCTACGAGCAGTACTTC
TRBJ2-2 | TRBV4-2 | - | few | CASSQSLIRGGGELFF | TGTGCCAGCAGCCAGTCTCTGATCAGGGGAGGCGGGGAGCTGTTTTTT
TRBJ1-1 | TRBV7-2 | - | - | CASSLTAGRTEAFF | TGTGCCAGCAGCTTAACTGCGGGTAGGACTGAAGCTTTCTTT
TRBJ2-7 | TRBV28 | TRBD1 | - | CASSSVDRAEQYF | TGTGCCAGCAGTTCCGTGGACAGGGCCGAGCAGTACTTC
TRBJ1-2 | TRBV6-5 | TRBD1 | - | CASSYGDRGRFGYTF | TGTGCCAGCAGTTACGGTGACAGGGGCAGATTTGGCTACACCTTC
TRBJ1-3 | TRBV7-3 | - | - | CASSPGGENTIYF | TGTGCCAGCAGCCCCGGGGGTGAAAACACCATATATTTT
TRBJ2-3 | TRBV6-5 | - | - | CASSVTRADTQYF | TGTGCCAGCAGTGTGACCCGGGCAGATACGCAGTATTTT
TRBJ1-1 | TRBV5-1 | TRBD1 | few | CASSLAGTGNTEAFF | TGCGCCAGCAGCTTGGCCGGGACAGGGAACACTGAAGCTTTCTTT
TRBJ1-1 | TRBV6-5 | - | - | CASSPVYTEAFF | TGTGCCAGCAGCCCAGTGTACACTGAAGCTTTCTTT
TRBJ1-5 | TRBV2 | - | - | CASSYRGNQPQHF | TGTGCCAGCAGCTACAGGGGCAATCAGCCCCAGCATTTT